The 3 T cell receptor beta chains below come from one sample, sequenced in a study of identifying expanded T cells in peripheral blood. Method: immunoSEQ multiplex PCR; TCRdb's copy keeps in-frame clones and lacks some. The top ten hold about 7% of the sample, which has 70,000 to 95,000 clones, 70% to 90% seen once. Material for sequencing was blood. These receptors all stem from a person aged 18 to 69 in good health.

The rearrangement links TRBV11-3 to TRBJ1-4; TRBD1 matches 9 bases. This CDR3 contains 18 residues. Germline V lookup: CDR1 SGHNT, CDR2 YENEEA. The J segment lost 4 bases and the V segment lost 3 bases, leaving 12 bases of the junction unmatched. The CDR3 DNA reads TGTGCCAGCAGCTTCGGGGACAGGGCCGTTTTGGGTAATGAAAAACTGTTTTTT. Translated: CASSFGDRAVLGNEKLFF.

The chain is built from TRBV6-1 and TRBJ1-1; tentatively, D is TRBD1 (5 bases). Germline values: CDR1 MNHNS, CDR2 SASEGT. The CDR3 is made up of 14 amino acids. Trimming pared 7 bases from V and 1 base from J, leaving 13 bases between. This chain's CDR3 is CASTRETANTEAFF. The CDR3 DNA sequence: TGTGCCAGCACCAGAGAGACAGCGAACACTGAAGCTTTCTTT.

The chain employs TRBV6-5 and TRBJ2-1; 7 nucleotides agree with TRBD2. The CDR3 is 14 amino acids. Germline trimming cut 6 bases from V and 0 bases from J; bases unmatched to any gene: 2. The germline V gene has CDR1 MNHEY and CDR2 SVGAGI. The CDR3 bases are TGTGCCAGCAGCCCGGGAGGCTCCTACAATGAGCAGTTCTTC. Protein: CASSPGGSYNEQFF.